Presented here are 25 T cell receptor beta chains from one specimen sequenced in a study of CD8+CD57+ T cells in acquired aplastic anemia. CDR3 and TCR beta VDJ profiling relied on genomic DNA as the template. One entry per CDR3 protein results from TCRdb running MiXCR on the reads. The sample lists about 190,000 distinct CDR3 sequences, less than 65% occurring once. The source material was sorted CD4+, CD8+, or CD8+CD57+ T cells (not recorded which) from PBMCs. The origin of the receptors is a human donor in good health, serving as a control.

In this sample, this clonotype turned up many times. The rearrangement joins TRBV4-3 to TRBJ1-2; TRBD1 is a possible D gene (5 bases). V was trimmed by 0 bases and J by 8 bases, leaving 10 bases between them. The CDR3 has 13 residues. Looked up from germline, CDR1 is LGHNA and CDR2 is YSLEER. The CDR3 nucleotides are TGCGCCAGCAGCCAAGACAGGGTGGTCGGCTACACCTTC. It is translated as CASSQDRVVGYTF.

This clonotype has a handful of counts. The J gene is TRBJ2-4, the V gene TRBV3-1, with 8 bases fitting TRBD2. The V gene's germline CDR1 is LGHDT and CDR2 YNNKEL (reference sequence). CDR3 length equals 15 residues. J lost 10 bases, V lost 0 bases, and 8 bases had no gene match. The DNA of the CDR3 is TGTGCCAGCAGCCAAGATCGGGAGGGGGGCAGGATTCAGTACTTC. This codes for CASSQDREGGRIQYF. Together with reference TRBV3-1 and TRBJ2-4, the CDR3 gives the full variable domain: DTAVSQTPKYLVTQMGNDKSIKCEQNLGHDTMYWYKQDSKKFLKIMFSYNNKELIINETVPNRFSPKSPDKAHLNLHINSLELGDSAVYFCASSQDREGGRIQYFGAGTRLSVL.

This clonotype was seen repeatedly, ten times or more. The rearrangement joins TRBV4-3 to TRBJ2-5; 10 bases line up with TRBD2. Looked up from germline, CDR1 is LGHNA and CDR2 is YSLEER. J was trimmed by 2 bases and V by 0 bases; bases with no gene match: 3. There are 16 residues in the CDR3. The CDR3 loop reads CASSQDASGGQETQYF. As DNA, the CDR3 is TGCGCCAGCAGCCAAGATGCTAGCGGGGGACAAGAGACCCAGTACTTC.

This clonotype was detected many times. J is TRBJ1-2 and V is TRBV9, with D perhaps TRBD1 (5 bases). The CDR3 has 14 amino acids. Trimming took off 0 bases at V and 6 bases at J, with 12 bases between the two ends. CDR1 is SGDLS, CDR2 YYNGEE, per germline. The CDR3 DNA reads TGTGCCAGCAGCGTAGCCGGTACAGGTGATGGCTACACCTTC. Translating it yields CASSVAGTGDGYTF. The whole variable domain, filled in from reference TRBV9 and TRBJ1-2, reads DSGVTQTPKHLITATGQRVTLRCSPRSGDLSVYWYQQSLDQGLQFLIQYYNGEERAKGNILERFSAQQFPDLHSELNLSSLELGDSALYFCASSVAGTGDGYTFGSGTRLTVV.

This clonotype was detected a few times. The chain uses TRBV5-4 and TRBJ1-1; D is ambiguous. Deletions cut 0 bases from V and 1 base from J, with 7 bases between. CDR1 and CDR2 from the germline V gene are SGHNT and YYREEE (reference sequence). The CDR3 covers 14 residues. CDR3 DNA: TGTGCCAGCAGCTTGGATGGCGGGAACACTGAAGCTTTCTTT. The encoded protein is CASSLDGGNTEAFF.

The V call is TRBV27, the J call TRBJ2-2, with D possibly TRBD1 on 5 matching bases. The CDR3 length is 16 residues. Germline CDR1 is MNHEY and CDR2 is SMNVEV (reference sequence). The V gene lost 1 base and the J gene lost 4 bases, with 13 bases spanning the gap. The CDR3 DNA is TGTGCCAGCAGTTTATGGTTCAGGGTAGGCACCGGGGAGCTGTTTTTT. Amino acid sequence: CASSLWFRVGTGELFF.

In this sample, this clonotype turned up once. The V and J genes are TRBV2 and TRBJ2-7; 8 nucleotides line up with TRBD1. CDR1 SNHLY and CDR2 FYNNEI come from the germline V gene. The CDR3 length is 15 residues. V trimming: 7 bases; J trimming: 3 bases; junction bases outside the gene matches: 11. The CDR3 reads CASIHGQGWVYEQYF. CDR3 bases: TGTGCCAGCATCCATGGACAGGGATGGGTCTACGAGCAGTACTTC.

This chain links TRBV2 with TRBJ1-2, with 8 bases aligning to TRBD1. The CDR3 contains 15 residues. Trimming at V came to 0 bases and at J to 5 bases, leaving 5 bases not matched to a gene. Germline V gene data show CDR1 as SNHLY and CDR2 as FYNNEI. Here the CDR3 DNA reads TGTGCCAGCAGTGAAGCGGGGCAGGGGGCATATGGCTACACCTTC. This translates into CASSEAGQGAYGYTF.

This clonotype has a handful of counts. The V call is TRBV7-6, the J call TRBJ1-1; no definite D call. With 6 bases removed from V and 7 bases from J, the gap between germline ends came to 9 bases. From germline, CDR1 is SGHVS and CDR2 FNYEAQ. The CDR3 is 11 residues long. The CDR3 spells CASSPGGEAFF. CDR3 nucleotide sequence: TGTGCCAGCAGTCCCGGTGGTGAAGCTTTCTTT.

J is TRBJ1-1 and V is TRBV15; D ambiguous. Per germline, CDR1 LNHNV and CDR2 YYDKDF (reference sequence). The CDR3 sequence is 13 residues long. The V and J ends lost 3 bases and 5 bases respectively, with 10 bases between them. CDR3 coding DNA: TGTGCCACCAGCAGGGGTGACACGACTGAAGCTTTCTTT. Translated, it gives CATSRGDTTEAFF. The variable domain in full, completed from reference TRBV15 and TRBJ1-1, reads DAMVIQNPRYQVTQFGKPVTLSCSQTLNHNVMYWYQQKSSQAPKLLFHYYDKDFNNEADTPDNFQSRRPNTSFCFLDIRSPGLGDTAMYLCATSRGDTTEAFFGQGTRLTVV.

This clonotype showed up just a few times. The V call is TRBV9, the J call TRBJ1-2, with D perhaps matching TRBD1 (5 bases). V lost 3 bases and J lost 7, with 19 bases in between. Germline V gives CDR1 SGDLS, CDR2 YYNGEE. This CDR3 comprises 15 residues. The CDR3 DNA follows: TGTGCCAGCAGCGCTCTAACCGGGCAGGGACTTGGCTACACCTTC. Translating gives CASSALTGQGLGYTF.

The rearrangement joins TRBV19 to TRBJ2-3, with D possibly being TRBD1 (5 bases). The V and J ends lost 10 bases and 8 bases respectively, with 16 bases between them. CDR1 and CDR2 from the germline V gene are LNHDA and SQIVND (reference sequence). This CDR3 is 12 amino acids long. CDR3 in amino acids: CAICGAQATQYF. The CDR3, as DNA: TGTGCCATTTGTGGGGCTCAAGCTACGCAGTATTTT.

This clonotype has a count of ten or more. This rearrangement joins TRBV4-2 to TRBJ2-6; either TRBD1 or TRBD2 may supply D (5 bases each). Germline values: CDR1 LGHNA, CDR2 YNFKEQ. Trimming removed 4 bases at V and 0 bases at J, with 16 bases between. The CDR3 totals 18 residues. The CDR3 sequence is CASSPLAGTNSGANVLTF. CDR3 coding DNA: TGTGCCAGCAGCCCCCTGGCAGGGACCAACTCTGGGGCCAACGTCCTGACTTTC.

The chain carries TRBV4-3 and TRBJ2-1; 7 nucleotides align to TRBD1. CDR1 and CDR2 (germline): LGHNA, YSLEER. The length of the CDR3 is 15 residues. With V trimmed by 5 bases and J by 5 bases, 9 bases remained unmatched. CDR3 sequence: CASSRQGDTNNEQFF. CDR3 nucleotides: TGCGCCAGCAGCAGACAGGGAGACACGAACAATGAGCAGTTCTTC.

The chain carries TRBV15 and TRBJ2-7; 7 bases are shared with TRBD2. Germline CDR1 and CDR2: LNHNV and YYDKDF (reference sequence). J lost 3 bases, V lost 5 bases, and 7 bases had no gene match. The CDR3 has 14 residues. CDR3 residues: CATSGDYSRYEQYF. In nucleotides, the CDR3 is TGTGCCACCAGCGGGGACTACAGCCGCTACGAGCAGTACTTC.

This rearrangement joins TRBV24-1 to TRBJ1-2, with D maybe TRBD1 (6 bases). The CDR3 is made up of 11 amino acids. Trimming removed 11 bases from V and 1 base from J, with 7 bases in between. Germline V gene sequence: CDR1 KGHDR, CDR2 SFDVKD. Written as DNA, the CDR3 is TGTGCCATCAGGGGTAACTATGGCTACACCTTC. Translation: CAIRGNYGYTF.

The chain links TRBV29-1 to TRBJ1-2; D is unclear. Germline CDR1 is SQVTM and CDR2 is ANQGSEA. This CDR3 contains 15 residues. V was shortened by 0 bases and J by 4 bases, with 15 bases between the two germline ends. The CDR3 loop is CSVEDQREVLYGYTF. In DNA, the CDR3 is TGCAGCGTTGAAGATCAGAGGGAAGTTCTCTATGGCTACACCTTC.

The CDR3 nucleotides read TGTGCCACCAGCAGAACCGAAAACAGGGACGGATATCAGCCCCAGCATTTT. Its protein is CATSRTENRDGYQPQHF. V gene TRBV15 combines with J gene TRBJ1-5, with a possible D match to TRBD1 (6 bases). The CDR3 length is 17 residues. Trimming took 2 bases from V and 5 from J, leaving 19 bases between them. The V gene's germline CDR1 is LNHNV and CDR2 YYDKDF (reference sequence).

In this sample, this clonotype turned up once. A read error may be the cause here, since a much bigger clone is one base away. The V and J genes are TRBV4-2 and TRBJ2-1; 13 nucleotides align to TRBD2. Germline V gene lookup returns CDR1 LGHNA and CDR2 YNFKEQ. The CDR3 spans 15 residues. Germline trimming cut 4 bases from V and 5 bases from J; bases unmatched to any gene: 2. The CDR3 region has the DNA TGTGCCAGCAGCCCCGGGACTAGCGGGGACAATGAGCAGTTCTTC. Its protein is CASSPGTSGDNEQFF.

This clonotype showed up many times. The V gene is TRBV5-8, the J gene TRBJ1-2, with a tentative D call TRBD1 (6 bases). Germline V CDR1 and CDR2: SGHTS, YDEGEE. This CDR3 has 16 amino acids. V was trimmed by 4 bases and J by 1 base, leaving 17 bases between them. CDR3 sequence: CASSGGSLAFNYGYTF. For the CDR3, the DNA is TGTGCCAGCAGCGGGGGCAGTCTCGCCTTTAACTATGGCTACACCTTC.

This clonotype was seen repeatedly, ten times or more. The chain links TRBV6-2 or TRBV6-3 to TRBJ1-2; no clear D. CDR1 and CDR2 from the germline V gene are MNHEY and SVGEGT. This CDR3 has 15 residues. The V and J ends lost 10 bases and 3 bases respectively, with 21 bases between them. The CDR3 loop is CATQRDRVLHYGYTF. CDR3 coding DNA: TGTGCCACCCAACGGGATAGGGTTTTGCACTATGGCTACACCTTC.

The rearrangement uses TRBV10-1 and TRBJ2-7, with D maybe TRBD1 (6 bases). V gave up 8 bases and J gave up 3 bases, with 17 bases separating them. Germline-derived CDR1 and CDR2 are WNHNN and SYGVQD (reference sequence). This CDR3 has 14 amino acids. CDR3 nucleotides: TGCGCCAGCCTCCGGGACACGGAAAACTACGAGCAGTACTTC. As protein: CASLRDTENYEQYF.

This clonotype was detected only a few times. The chain has TRBV4-3 and TRBJ1-6; 8 positions match TRBD1. Trimming took 3 bases from V and 8 from J; bases not matched to a gene: 6. CDR3 length equals 15 residues. From germline, CDR1 is LGHNA and CDR2 YSLEER. This chain's CDR3 is CASSHDRGAYSPLHF. DNA of the CDR3: TGCGCCAGCAGCCACGACAGGGGAGCTTATTCACCCCTCCACTTT.

J is TRBJ2-1 and V is TRBV10-2; D call uncertain. Looked up from germline, CDR1 is WSHSY and CDR2 is SAAADI. The length of the CDR3 is 12 residues. Trimming left V 5 bases short and J 10 bases short, with 12 bases between. In DNA, the CDR3 is TGCGCCAGCAGTTTCGAACAAGGAGAGCAGTTCTTC. It is translated as CASSFEQGEQFF.

The chain carries TRBV5-1 and TRBJ1-6; D gene ambiguous. Germline V gene lookup returns CDR1 SGHRS and CDR2 YFSETQ. The CDR3 contains 15 residues. Trimming left V 4 bases short and J 6 bases short, with 14 bases between. This CDR3 reads CASSGRRRLNSPLHF. CDR3 DNA: TGCGCCAGCAGCGGGCGACGGCGCCTTAATTCACCCCTCCACTTT. Supplemented by reference TRBV5-1 and TRBJ1-6, the full variable domain reads KAGVTQTPRYLIKTRGQQVTLSCSPISGHRSVSWYQQTPGQGLQFLFEYFSETQRNKGNFPGRFSGRQFSNSRSEMNVSTLELGDSALYLCASSGRRRLNSPLHFGNGTRLTVT.